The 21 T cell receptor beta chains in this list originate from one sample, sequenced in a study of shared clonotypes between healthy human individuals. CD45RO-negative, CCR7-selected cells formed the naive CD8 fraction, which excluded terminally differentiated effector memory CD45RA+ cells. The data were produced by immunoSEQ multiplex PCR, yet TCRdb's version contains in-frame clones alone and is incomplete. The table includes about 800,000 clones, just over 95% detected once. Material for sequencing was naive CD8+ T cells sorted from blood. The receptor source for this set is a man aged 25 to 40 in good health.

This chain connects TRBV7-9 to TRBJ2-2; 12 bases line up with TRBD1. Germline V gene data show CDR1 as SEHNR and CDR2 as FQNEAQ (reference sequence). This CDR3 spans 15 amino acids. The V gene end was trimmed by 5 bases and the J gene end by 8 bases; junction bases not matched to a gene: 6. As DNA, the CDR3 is TGTGCCAGCAGCACGGGACAGGGGGCCGATGGGGAGCTGTTTTTT. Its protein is CASSTGQGADGELFF.

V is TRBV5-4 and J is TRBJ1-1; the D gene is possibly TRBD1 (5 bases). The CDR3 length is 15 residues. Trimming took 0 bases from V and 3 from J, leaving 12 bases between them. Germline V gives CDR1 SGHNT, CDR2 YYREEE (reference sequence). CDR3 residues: CASSLVDSWDTEAFF. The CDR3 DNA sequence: TGTGCCAGCAGCTTGGTCGACAGTTGGGACACTGAAGCTTTCTTT.

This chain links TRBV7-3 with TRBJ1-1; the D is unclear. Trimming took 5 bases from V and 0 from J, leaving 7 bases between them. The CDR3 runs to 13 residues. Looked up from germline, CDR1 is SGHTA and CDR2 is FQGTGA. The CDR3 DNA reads TGTGCCAGCAGCGCGGCCCTGAACACTGAAGCTTTCTTT. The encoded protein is CASSAALNTEAFF.

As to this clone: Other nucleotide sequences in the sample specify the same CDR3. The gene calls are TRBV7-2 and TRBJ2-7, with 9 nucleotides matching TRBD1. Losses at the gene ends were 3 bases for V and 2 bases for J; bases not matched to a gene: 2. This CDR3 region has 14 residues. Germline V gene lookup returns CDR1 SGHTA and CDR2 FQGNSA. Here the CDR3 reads CASSLDRGPYEQYF. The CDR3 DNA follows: TGTGCCAGCAGCTTGGACAGGGGACCCTACGAGCAGTACTTC.

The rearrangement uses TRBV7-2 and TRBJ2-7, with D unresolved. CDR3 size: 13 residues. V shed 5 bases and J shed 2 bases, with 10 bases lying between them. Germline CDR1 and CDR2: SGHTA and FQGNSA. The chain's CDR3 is CASSVRFPYEQYF. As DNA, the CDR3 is TGTGCCAGCAGCGTTAGATTCCCCTACGAGCAGTACTTC.

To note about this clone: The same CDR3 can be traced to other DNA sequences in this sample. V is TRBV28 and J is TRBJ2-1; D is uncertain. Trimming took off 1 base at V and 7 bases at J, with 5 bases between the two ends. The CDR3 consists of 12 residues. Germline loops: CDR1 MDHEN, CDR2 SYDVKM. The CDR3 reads CASSLSPNEQFF. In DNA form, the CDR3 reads TGTGCCAGCAGTTTATCCCCAAATGAGCAGTTCTTC.

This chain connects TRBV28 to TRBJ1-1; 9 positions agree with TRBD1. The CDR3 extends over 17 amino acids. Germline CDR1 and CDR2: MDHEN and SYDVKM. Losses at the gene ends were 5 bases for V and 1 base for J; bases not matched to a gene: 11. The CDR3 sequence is CASSPPTGGRTNTEAFF. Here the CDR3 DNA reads TGTGCCAGCAGTCCACCGACAGGGGGAAGAACGAACACTGAAGCTTTCTTT.

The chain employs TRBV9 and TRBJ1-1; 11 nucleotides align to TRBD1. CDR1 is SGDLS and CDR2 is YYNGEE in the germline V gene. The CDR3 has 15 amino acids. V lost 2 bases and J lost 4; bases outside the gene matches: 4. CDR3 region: CASSVGQGAATEAFF. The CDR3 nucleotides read TGTGCCAGCAGCGTCGGACAGGGGGCGGCCACTGAAGCTTTCTTT.

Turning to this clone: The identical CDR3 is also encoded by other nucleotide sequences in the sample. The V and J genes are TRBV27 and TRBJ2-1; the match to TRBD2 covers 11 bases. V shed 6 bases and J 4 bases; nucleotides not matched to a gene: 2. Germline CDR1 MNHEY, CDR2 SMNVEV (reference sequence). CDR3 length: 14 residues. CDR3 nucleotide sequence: TGTGCCAGCAGCCGACTAGCGGGATACAATGAGCAGTTCTTC. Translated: CASSRLAGYNEQFF.

The CDR3: CASSAGTGLALGETQYF. For the CDR3, the DNA is TGTGCCAGCAGCGCCGGGACGGGACTAGCTTTGGGAGAGACCCAGTACTTC. The chain couples TRBV9 to TRBJ2-5; 9 positions agree with TRBD2. This CDR3 has 17 amino acids. The germline V gene encodes CDR1 SGDLS and CDR2 YYNGEE. The V segment lost 3 bases and the J segment 4 bases; nucleotides outside the gene matches: 13.

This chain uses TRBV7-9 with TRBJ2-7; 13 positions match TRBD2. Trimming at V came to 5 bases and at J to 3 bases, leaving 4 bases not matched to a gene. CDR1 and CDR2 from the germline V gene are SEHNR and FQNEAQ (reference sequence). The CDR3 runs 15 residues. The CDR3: CASSEGLAGVYEQYF. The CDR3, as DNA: TGTGCCAGCAGCGAAGGACTAGCGGGAGTCTACGAGCAGTACTTC.

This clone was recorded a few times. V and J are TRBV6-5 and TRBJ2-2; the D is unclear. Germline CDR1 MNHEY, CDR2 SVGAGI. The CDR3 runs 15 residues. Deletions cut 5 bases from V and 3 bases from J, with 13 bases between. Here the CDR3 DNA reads TGTGCCAGCAGTCTAGAAGTTGACGACACCGGGGAGCTGTTTTTT. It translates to CASSLEVDDTGELFF.

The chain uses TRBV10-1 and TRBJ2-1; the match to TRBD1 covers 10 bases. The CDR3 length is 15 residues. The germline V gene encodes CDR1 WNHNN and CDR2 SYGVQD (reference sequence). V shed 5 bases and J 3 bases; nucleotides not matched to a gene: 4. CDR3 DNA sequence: TGCGCCAGCAGTTTGGGACAGGGGTACTACAATGAGCAGTTCTTC. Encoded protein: CASSLGQGYYNEQFF.

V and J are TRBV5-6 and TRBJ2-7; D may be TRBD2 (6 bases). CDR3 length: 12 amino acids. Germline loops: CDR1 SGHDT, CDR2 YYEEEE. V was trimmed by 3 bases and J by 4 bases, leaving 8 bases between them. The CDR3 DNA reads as TGTGCCAGCAGCTCCGGACTATACGAGCAGTACTTC. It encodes CASSSGLYEQYF. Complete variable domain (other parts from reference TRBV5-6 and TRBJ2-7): DAGVTQSPTHLIKTRGQQVTLRCSPKSGHDTVSWYQQALGQGPQFIFQYYEEEERQRGNFPDRFSGHQFPNYSSELNVNALLLGDSALYLCASSSGLYEQYFGPGTRLTVT.

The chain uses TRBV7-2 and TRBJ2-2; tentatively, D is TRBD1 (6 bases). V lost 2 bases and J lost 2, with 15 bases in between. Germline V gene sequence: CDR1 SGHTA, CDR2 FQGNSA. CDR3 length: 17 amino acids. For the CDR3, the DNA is TGTGCCAGCAGCTTACCCCGGGACACGGCAAACACCGGGGAGCTGTTTTTT. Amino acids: CASSLPRDTANTGELFF.

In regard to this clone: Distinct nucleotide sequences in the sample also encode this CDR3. As DNA, the CDR3 is TGTGCCAGCAGTTTCAAGGGCTCCTACGAGCAGTACTTC. Protein sequence: CASSFKGSYEQYF. J is TRBJ2-7 and V is TRBV27; D remains ambiguous. This CDR3 is built from 13 residues. Trimming removed 3 bases from V and 0 bases from J, with 6 bases in between. Germline CDR1 and CDR2: MNHEY and SMNVEV (reference sequence).

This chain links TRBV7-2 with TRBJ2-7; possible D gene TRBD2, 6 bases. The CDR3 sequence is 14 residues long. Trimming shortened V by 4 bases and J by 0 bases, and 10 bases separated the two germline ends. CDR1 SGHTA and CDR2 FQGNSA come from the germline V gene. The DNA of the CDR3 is TGTGCCAGCAGCTGGGAGGACTTCTCCTACGAGCAGTACTTC. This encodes CASSWEDFSYEQYF.

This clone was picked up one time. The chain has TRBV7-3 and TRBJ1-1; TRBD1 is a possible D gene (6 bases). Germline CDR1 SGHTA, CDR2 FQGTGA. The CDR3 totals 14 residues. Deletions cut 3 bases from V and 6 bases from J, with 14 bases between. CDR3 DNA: TGTGCCAGCAGCTTGGAGGGGGAGTCCGCTGAAGCTTTCTTT. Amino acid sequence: CASSLEGESAEAFF.

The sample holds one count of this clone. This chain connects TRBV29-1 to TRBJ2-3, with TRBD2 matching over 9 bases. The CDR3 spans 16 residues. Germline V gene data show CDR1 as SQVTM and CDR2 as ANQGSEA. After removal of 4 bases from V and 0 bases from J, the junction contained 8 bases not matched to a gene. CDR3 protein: CSVVPSGRTSTDTQYF. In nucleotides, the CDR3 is TGCAGCGTTGTCCCCAGCGGGAGGACTAGCACAGATACGCAGTATTTT.

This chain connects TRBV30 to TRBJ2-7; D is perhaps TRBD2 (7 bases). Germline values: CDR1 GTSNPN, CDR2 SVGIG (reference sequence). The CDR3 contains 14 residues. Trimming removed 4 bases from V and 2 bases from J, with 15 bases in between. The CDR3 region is CAWNFQGTTYEQYF. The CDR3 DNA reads TGTGCCTGGAATTTTCAGGGGACTACCTACGAGCAGTACTTC.

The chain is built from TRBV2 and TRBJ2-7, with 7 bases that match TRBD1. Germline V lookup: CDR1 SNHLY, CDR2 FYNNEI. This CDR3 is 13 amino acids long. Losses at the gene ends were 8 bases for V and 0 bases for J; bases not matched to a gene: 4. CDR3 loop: CASDRAGSYEQYF. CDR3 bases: TGTGCCAGCGACAGGGCGGGCTCCTACGAGCAGTACTTC. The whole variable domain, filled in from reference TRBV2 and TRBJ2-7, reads EPEVTQTPSHQVTQMGQEVILRCVPISNHLYFYWYRQILGQKVEFLVSFYNNEISEKSEIFDDQFSVERPDGSNFTLKIRSTKLEDSAMYFCASDRAGSYEQYFGPGTRLTVT.